Given below is one T cell receptor beta chain in context. Its antigen is undetermined. This table comes from immunoSEQ multiplex PCR, and its TCRdb copy is limited to in-frame clones, with some not included. The sample shows approximately 300,000 clones, around four fifths of them seen only once. These data come from a study of cytotoxic CD8 clonotypes in ibrutinib-treated CLL. Across the whole study: After a median of about 70 months, roughly 15 patients stayed remitted and 12 progressed; responses had been partial in some 25 and complete in 2. Study-wide results and limits: Samples were collected at differing times from sustained-remission and progressing patients.

The V segment lost 1 base and the J segment 2 bases; nucleotides outside the gene matches: 7. CDR1 and CDR2 from the germline V gene are SNHLY and FYNNEI. The CDR3 contains 18 residues. This receptor was obtained from a human donor with chronic lymphocytic leukemia. This chain uses TRBV2 with TRBJ2-5; the match to TRBD2 covers 13 bases. Sequenced material: PBMCs, taken before ibrutinib treatment. The CDR3 spells CASSEGSTSGRGQETQYF. Here the CDR3 DNA reads TGTGCCAGCAGTGAAGGGTCAACTAGCGGGAGGGGGCAAGAGACCCAGTACTTC.